These T cell receptor beta chains were read from a single sample in a study of OX40 agonist ivuxolimab in advanced cancers. This table comes from immunoSEQ multiplex PCR, and its TCRdb copy is limited to in-frame clones, with some not included. The table has tens of thousands of clones, around 94% seen once. Sequencing was performed on CD4+ or CD8+ T cells sorted from blood, taken in a trial of the OX40 agonist ivuxolimab. The receptors stem from an adult with an advanced solid tumor such as melanoma, head and neck, liver or kidney cancer. The CDR3 runs from the conserved cysteine through the conserved F or W. D genes are given only for firm matches. Rows may omit the clone size; those that give it use once, few, many or a size class.

v_gene: TRBV19; abundance: NA; d_gene: NA; j_gene: TRBJ2-7; CDR3nt: TGTGCCAGTAGTATAAAGGTTCCGGACATAACTACCTACGAGCAGTACTTC; CDR3aa: CASSIKVPDITTYEQYF
v_gene: TRBV13; abundance: few; d_gene: TRBD1; j_gene: TRBJ2-7; CDR3nt: TGTGCCAGCAGTTCGGGACAGGGGGTTACCTTCTCCTACGAGCAGTACTTC; CDR3aa: CASSSGQGVTFSYEQYF
v_gene: TRBV5-5; abundance: NA; d_gene: NA; j_gene: TRBJ2-7; CDR3nt: TGTGCCAGCAGCCTGGGAGCTTCCTACGAGCAGTACTTC; CDR3aa: CASSLGASYEQYF
v_gene: TRBV14; abundance: NA; d_gene: NA; j_gene: TRBJ1-1; CDR3nt: TGTGCCAGCAGCCAAGTTATAGCCGCCGAAGCTTTCTTT; CDR3aa: CASSQVIAAEAFF
v_gene: TRBV19; abundance: NA; d_gene: NA; j_gene: TRBJ2-1; CDR3nt: TGTGCCAGTAGTCCGATCCTAAAGAGCAATGAGCAGTTCTTC; CDR3aa: CASSPILKSNEQFF
v_gene: TRBV19; abundance: NA; d_gene: NA; j_gene: TRBJ1-5; CDR3nt: TGTGCCAGTAGTATGGGCCGGGAGATTAATCAGCCCCAGCATTTT; CDR3aa: CASSMGREINQPQHF
v_gene: TRBV6-5; abundance: NA; d_gene: NA; j_gene: TRBJ2-5; CDR3nt: TGTGCCAGCCAGAGCGAAAGGGAGACCCAGTACTTC; CDR3aa: CASQSERETQYF
v_gene: TRBV29-1; abundance: once; d_gene: TRBD1; j_gene: TRBJ1-2; CDR3nt: TGCAGCGCCGAAGGGGGCGCTGACTATGGCTACACCTTC; CDR3aa: CSAEGGADYGYTF
v_gene: TRBV19; abundance: once; d_gene: NA; j_gene: TRBJ1-1; CDR3nt: TGTGCCAGTAAGGGGGACCTAATGAACACTGAAGCTTTCTTT; CDR3aa: CASKGDLMNTEAFF
v_gene: TRBV27; abundance: NA; d_gene: TRBD1; j_gene: TRBJ2-7; CDR3nt: TGTGCCAGCAGTCGCGGGACAGGGCTCTACGAGCAGTACTTC; CDR3aa: CASSRGTGLYEQYF
v_gene: TRBV6-5; abundance: NA; d_gene: NA; j_gene: TRBJ2-1; CDR3nt: TGTGCCAGCAGTTACTCGACCTCGTACAATGAGCAGTTCTTC; CDR3aa: CASSYSTSYNEQFF
v_gene: TRBV7-7; abundance: NA; d_gene: NA; j_gene: TRBJ2-7; CDR3nt: TGTGCCAGCAGCCCCAGTCCCGGGAGCTCCTACGAGCAGTACTTC; CDR3aa: CASSPSPGSSYEQYF
v_gene: TRBV13; abundance: NA; d_gene: TRBD1; j_gene: TRBJ2-5; CDR3nt: TGTGCCACCTCGCAGCTAGGGGACAGGGGGCTTCTCGGAGAGACCCAGTACTTC; CDR3aa: CATSQLGDRGLLGETQYF
v_gene: TRBV4-3; abundance: NA; d_gene: TRBD1; j_gene: TRBJ2-5; CDR3nt: TGCGCCAGCAGCCAATCGACAGGGTCGGCGGAGACCCAGTACTTC; CDR3aa: CASSQSTGSAETQYF
v_gene: TRBV21-1; abundance: NA; d_gene: NA; j_gene: TRBJ1-2; CDR3nt: TGTGCCAGCAGCAAAGCCGGCAGGAGGGGAATTAACTATGGCTACACCTTC; CDR3aa: CASSKAGRRGINYGYTF
v_gene: TRBV6-6; abundance: NA; d_gene: NA; j_gene: TRBJ2-7; CDR3nt: TGTGCCGGAGACACATCCTACGAGCAGTACTTC; CDR3aa: CAGDTSYEQYF
v_gene: TRBV13; abundance: NA; d_gene: TRBD2; j_gene: TRBJ2-2; CDR3nt: TGTGCCAGCAGCTCGGGACTAGCCGACTCGAACACCGGGGAGCTGTTTTTT; CDR3aa: CASSSGLADSNTGELFF
v_gene: TRBV27; abundance: NA; d_gene: NA; j_gene: TRBJ1-1; CDR3nt: TGTGCCAGCAGCAGCAGGGGCATTGGGACGATGAACACTGAAGCTTTCTTT; CDR3aa: CASSSRGIGTMNTEAFF
v_gene: TRBV11-2; abundance: NA; d_gene: NA; j_gene: TRBJ2-1; CDR3nt: TGTGCCAGCAGCCTCTACCTTGGTTCAAGCTCCTACAATGAGCAGTTCTTC; CDR3aa: CASSLYLGSSSYNEQFF
v_gene: TRBV12-5; abundance: NA; d_gene: NA; j_gene: TRBJ1-2; CDR3nt: TGTGCTAGTGGTTTGGGCTTCAGTGCAATTAACTATGGCTACACCTTC; CDR3aa: CASGLGFSAINYGYTF
v_gene: TRBV2; abundance: NA; d_gene: NA; j_gene: TRBJ1-1; CDR3nt: TGTGCCAGCAGGTGGGTTGAAGCTTTCTTT; CDR3aa: CASRWVEAFF
v_gene: TRBV6-4; abundance: NA; d_gene: NA; j_gene: TRBJ1-2; CDR3nt: TGTGCCAGCAGAAAGTCGGCTACACGGAAAGACCTATGGTACACCTTC; CDR3aa: CASRKSATRKDLWYTF
v_gene: TRBV27; abundance: NA; d_gene: NA; j_gene: TRBJ2-1; CDR3nt: TGTGCCAGCAGGGTAGGAGTTTACAATGAGCAGTTCTTC; CDR3aa: CASRVGVYNEQFF